Below are 7 T cell receptor beta chains sequenced from a single sample in a study of cytomegalovirus exposure and HLA in healthy donors (dated by TCRdb to 2016 to 2017). Library construction relied on the immunoSEQ multiplex PCR assay. A mixture of 60 forward primers for TCR Vbeta segments and 13 reverse primers for TCR Jbeta segments was used in the multiplex PCR. This is the immuneACCESS table as TCRdb keeps it, with only in-frame sequences that have V and J called. A part of the clones is gone; compared with another copy, unresolved V genes explain less than half, and the rest is unexplained. The sample records 84,000 or so clones, 84% of which are singletons. The ten largest account for roughly 2.6% of the sample. Material for sequencing was PBMCs. These receptors were collected from a woman aged 45-60 years in good health and CMV-seronegative.

V is TRBV5-1 and J is TRBJ1-4; D is unresolved. The germline gives CDR1 SGHRS, CDR2 YFSETQ. The CDR3 sequence is 13 residues long. Trimming stripped 1 base from V and 11 bases from J, with 12 bases between. CDR3 bases: TGCGCCAGCAGCTTGTCCGGTGGGGAGAAACTGTTTTTT. This encodes CASSLSGGEKLFF.

J is TRBJ2-3 and V is TRBV11-2; D unresolved. Trimming removed 3 bases at V and 8 bases at J, with 6 bases between. In germline, CDR1 is SGHAT, CDR2 FQNNGV. CDR3 length equals 11 residues. CDR3 region: CASSFTGTQYF. The CDR3, as DNA: TGTGCCAGCAGCTTCACGGGTACGCAGTATTTT.

The rearrangement joins TRBV6-5 to TRBJ2-1, with D possibly matching TRBD2 (5 bases). Germline CDR1 and CDR2: MNHEY and SVGAGI. V lost 0 bases, J lost 10 bases, and 10 bases lay in between. The CDR3 has 13 amino acids. CDR3 nucleotides: TGTGCCAGCAGTTACTCTCCCCTAGCAGAGCAGTTCTTC. It is translated as CASSYSPLAEQFF.

The rearrangement joins TRBV28 to TRBJ2-2; 13 nucleotides line up with TRBD2. The V and J ends lost 6 bases and 5 bases, in that order; junction bases with no gene match: 3. The CDR3 extends over 15 amino acids. Germline V gene lookup returns CDR1 MDHEN and CDR2 SYDVKM. CDR3 residues: CASSPGLAGTGELFF. CDR3 coding DNA: TGTGCCAGCAGCCCGGGACTAGCGGGGACCGGGGAGCTGTTTTTT.

The chain carries TRBV6-5 and TRBJ2-7; 10 nucleotides line up with TRBD1. This CDR3 is 14 amino acids long. Germline CDR1 MNHEY, CDR2 SVGAGI. J was trimmed by 5 bases and V by 4 bases; bases with no gene match: 5. The CDR3 is CASSFATGGDEQYF. CDR3 nucleotides: TGTGCCAGCAGTTTCGCGACAGGGGGCGACGAGCAGTACTTC.

The chain combines TRBV6-6 with TRBJ1-1; TRBD1 agrees at 12 bases. The CDR3 loop spans 16 amino acids. After removal of 4 bases from V and 0 bases from J, the junction contained 3 bases not matched to a gene. Germline loops: CDR1 MNHNY, CDR2 SVGAGI (reference sequence). The CDR3, as DNA: TGTGCCAGCAGTTCCGGGACAGGGGGCCTGAACACTGAAGCTTTCTTT. It translates to CASSSGTGGLNTEAFF.

This rearrangement joins TRBV7-2 to TRBJ1-5, with D tentatively TRBD1 (5 bases). CDR1 and CDR2 (germline): SGHTA, FQGNSA. The ends were cut back, 5 bases at V and 1 base at J, with 6 bases in the middle. This CDR3 is built from 13 residues. This chain's CDR3 is CASSRQSNQPQHF. DNA of the CDR3: TGTGCCAGCAGCCGACAGAGCAATCAGCCCCAGCATTTT.